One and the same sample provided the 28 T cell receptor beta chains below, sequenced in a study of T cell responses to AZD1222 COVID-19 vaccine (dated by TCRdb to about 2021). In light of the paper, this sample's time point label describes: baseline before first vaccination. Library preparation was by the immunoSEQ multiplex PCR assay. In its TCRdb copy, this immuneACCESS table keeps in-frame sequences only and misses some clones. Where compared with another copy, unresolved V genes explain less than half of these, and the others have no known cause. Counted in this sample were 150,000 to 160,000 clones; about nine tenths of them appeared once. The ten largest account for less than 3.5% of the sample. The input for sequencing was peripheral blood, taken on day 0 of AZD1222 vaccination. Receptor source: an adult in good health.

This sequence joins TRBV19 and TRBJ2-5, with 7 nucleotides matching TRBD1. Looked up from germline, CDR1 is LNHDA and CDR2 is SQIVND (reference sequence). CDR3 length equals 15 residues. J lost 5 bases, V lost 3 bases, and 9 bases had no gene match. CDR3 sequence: CASSMGLQGPETQYF. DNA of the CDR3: TGTGCCAGTAGTATGGGGTTACAGGGGCCGGAGACCCAGTACTTC.

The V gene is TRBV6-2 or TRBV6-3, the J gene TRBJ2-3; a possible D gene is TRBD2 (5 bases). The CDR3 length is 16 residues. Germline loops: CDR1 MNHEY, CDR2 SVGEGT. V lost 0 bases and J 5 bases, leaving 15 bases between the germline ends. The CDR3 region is CASSYSRESVRDTQYF. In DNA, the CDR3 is TGTGCCAGCAGTTACTCCCGGGAATCCGTGCGAGATACGCAGTATTTT.

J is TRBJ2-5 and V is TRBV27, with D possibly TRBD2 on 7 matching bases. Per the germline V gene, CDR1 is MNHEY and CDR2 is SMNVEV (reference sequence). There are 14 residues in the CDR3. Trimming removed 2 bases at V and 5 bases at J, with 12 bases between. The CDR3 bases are TGTGCCAGCAGTTTACGGGGGGCCGCGGAGACCCAGTACTTC. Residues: CASSLRGAAETQYF.

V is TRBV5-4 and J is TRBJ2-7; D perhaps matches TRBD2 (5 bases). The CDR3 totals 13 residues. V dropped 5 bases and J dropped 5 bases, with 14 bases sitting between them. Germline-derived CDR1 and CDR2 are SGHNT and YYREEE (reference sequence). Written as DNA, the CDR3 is TGTGCCAGCAGTTATGGACTTTACGACGAGCAGTACTTC. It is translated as CASSYGLYDEQYF.

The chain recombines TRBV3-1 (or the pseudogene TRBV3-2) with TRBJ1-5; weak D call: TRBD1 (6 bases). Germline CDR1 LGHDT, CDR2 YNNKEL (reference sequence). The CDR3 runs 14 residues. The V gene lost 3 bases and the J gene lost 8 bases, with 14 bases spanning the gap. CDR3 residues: CASSQGGGPEPQHF. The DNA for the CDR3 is TGTGCCAGCAGCCAGGGTGGGGGGCCTGAGCCCCAGCATTTT.

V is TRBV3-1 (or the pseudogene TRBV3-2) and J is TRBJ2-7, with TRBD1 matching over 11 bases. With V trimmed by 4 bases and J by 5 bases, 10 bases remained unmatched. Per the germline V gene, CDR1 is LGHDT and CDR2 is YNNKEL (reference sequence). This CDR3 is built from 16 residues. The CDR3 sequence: CASSPGTGGVLDEQYF. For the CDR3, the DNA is TGTGCCAGCAGCCCAGGGACAGGGGGTGTCTTGGACGAGCAGTACTTC.

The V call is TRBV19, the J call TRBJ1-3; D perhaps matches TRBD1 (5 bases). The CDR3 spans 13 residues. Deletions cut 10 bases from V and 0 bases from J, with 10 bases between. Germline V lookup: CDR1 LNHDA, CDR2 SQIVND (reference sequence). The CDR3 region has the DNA TGTGCCACCTTGGACAACTCTGGAAACACCATATATTTT. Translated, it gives CATLDNSGNTIYF.

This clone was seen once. The DNA of the CDR3 is TGTGCCAGCAGCGTAGGCCTAGGGGGACTCTACAATGAGCAGTTCTTC. This codes for CASSVGLGGLYNEQFF. The chain carries TRBV9 and TRBJ2-1, with D perhaps given as TRBD1 or TRBD2 (6 bases each). This CDR3 has 16 residues. Trimming took 0 bases from V and 3 from J, leaving 13 bases between them. The germline gives CDR1 SGDLS, CDR2 YYNGEE.

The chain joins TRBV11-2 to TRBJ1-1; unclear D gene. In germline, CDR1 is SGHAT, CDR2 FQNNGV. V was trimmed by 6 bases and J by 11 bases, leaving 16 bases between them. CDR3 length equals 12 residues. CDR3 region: CASSIPRSGAFF. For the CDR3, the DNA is TGTGCCAGCAGTATCCCCCGGAGTGGGGCTTTCTTT.

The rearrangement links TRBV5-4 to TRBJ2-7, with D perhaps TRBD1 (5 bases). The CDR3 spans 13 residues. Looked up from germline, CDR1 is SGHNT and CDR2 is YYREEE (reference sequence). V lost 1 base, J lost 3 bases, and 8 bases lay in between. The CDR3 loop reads CASSLRGSYEQYF. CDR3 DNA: TGTGCCAGCAGCTTGAGGGGAAGCTACGAGCAGTACTTC.

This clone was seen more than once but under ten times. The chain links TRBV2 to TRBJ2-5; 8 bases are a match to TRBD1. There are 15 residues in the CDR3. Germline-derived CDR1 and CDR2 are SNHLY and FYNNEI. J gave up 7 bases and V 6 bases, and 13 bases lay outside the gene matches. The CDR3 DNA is TGTGCCAGCAGCGAGCGACAGGGGCCGGTGGGGACCCAGTACTTC. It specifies CASSERQGPVGTQYF.

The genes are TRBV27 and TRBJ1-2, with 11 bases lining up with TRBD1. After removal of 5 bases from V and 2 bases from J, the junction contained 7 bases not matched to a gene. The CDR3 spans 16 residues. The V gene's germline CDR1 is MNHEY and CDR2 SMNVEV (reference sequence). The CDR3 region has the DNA TGTGCCAGCAGTCCCTCTTGGACAGGGGGCAACTATGGCTACACCTTC. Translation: CASSPSWTGGNYGYTF.

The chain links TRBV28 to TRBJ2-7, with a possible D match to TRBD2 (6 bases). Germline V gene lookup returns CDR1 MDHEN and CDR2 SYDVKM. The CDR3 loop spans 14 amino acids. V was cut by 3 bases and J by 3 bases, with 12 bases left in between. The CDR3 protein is CASSLSAGSYEQYF. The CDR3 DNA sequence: TGTGCCAGCAGTTTGTCGGCGGGGAGCTACGAGCAGTACTTC.

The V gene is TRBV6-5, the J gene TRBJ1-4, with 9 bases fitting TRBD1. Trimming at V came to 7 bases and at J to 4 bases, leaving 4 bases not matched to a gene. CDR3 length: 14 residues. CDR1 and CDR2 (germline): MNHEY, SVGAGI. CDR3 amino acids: CASTPGQGNEKLFF. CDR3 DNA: TGTGCCAGCACACCGGGACAGGGTAATGAAAAACTGTTTTTT.

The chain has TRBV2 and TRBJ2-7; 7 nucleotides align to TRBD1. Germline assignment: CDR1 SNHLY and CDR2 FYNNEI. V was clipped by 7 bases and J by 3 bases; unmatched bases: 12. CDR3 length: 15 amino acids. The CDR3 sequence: CASNRDSQTYYEQYF. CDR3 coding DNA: TGTGCCAGCAATCGGGACAGTCAAACCTACTACGAGCAGTACTTC.

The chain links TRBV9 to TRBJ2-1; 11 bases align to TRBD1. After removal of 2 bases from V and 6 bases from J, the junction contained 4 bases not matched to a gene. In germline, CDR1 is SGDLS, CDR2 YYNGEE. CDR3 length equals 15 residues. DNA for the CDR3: TGTGCCAGCAGCGTTGGGGGACAGGGGGTCAATGAGCAGTTCTTC. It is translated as CASSVGGQGVNEQFF.

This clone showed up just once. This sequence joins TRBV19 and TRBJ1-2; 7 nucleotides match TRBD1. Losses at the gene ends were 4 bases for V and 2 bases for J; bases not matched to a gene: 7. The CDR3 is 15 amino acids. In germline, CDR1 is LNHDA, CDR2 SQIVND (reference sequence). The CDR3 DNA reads TGTGCCAGTAGTACCGGGACAGCCTCGAACTATGGCTACACCTTC. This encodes CASSTGTASNYGYTF.

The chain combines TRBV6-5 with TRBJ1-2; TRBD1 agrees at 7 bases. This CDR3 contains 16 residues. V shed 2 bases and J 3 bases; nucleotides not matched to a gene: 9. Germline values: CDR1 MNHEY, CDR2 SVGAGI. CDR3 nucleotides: TGTGCCAGCAGTTACCCGAGGGCCCAGGGGGACTATGGCTACACCTTC. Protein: CASSYPRAQGDYGYTF.

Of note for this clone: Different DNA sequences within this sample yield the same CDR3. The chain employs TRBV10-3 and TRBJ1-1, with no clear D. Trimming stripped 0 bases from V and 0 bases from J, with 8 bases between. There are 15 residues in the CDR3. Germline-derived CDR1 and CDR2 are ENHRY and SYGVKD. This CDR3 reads CAISESTGVNTEAFF. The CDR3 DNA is TGTGCCATCAGTGAGTCCACCGGGGTGAACACTGAAGCTTTCTTT.

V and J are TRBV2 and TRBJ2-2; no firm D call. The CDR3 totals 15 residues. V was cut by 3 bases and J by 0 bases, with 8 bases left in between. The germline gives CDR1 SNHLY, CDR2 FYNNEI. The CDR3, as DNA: TGTGCCAGCAGTGAGCAACGGGCGAACACCGGGGAGCTGTTTTTT. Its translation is CASSEQRANTGELFF.

CDR3 in DNA: TGTGCCAGTACCAGGACCAACACCGGGGAGCTGTTTTTT. Translated, it gives CASTRTNTGELFF. The J gene is TRBJ2-2, the V gene TRBV19; no definite D call. The CDR3 covers 13 residues. Germline V gene sequence: CDR1 LNHDA, CDR2 SQIVND (reference sequence). Trimming removed 7 bases at V and 2 bases at J, with 8 bases between. Combining the CDR3 with reference TRBV19 and TRBJ2-2 gives the whole variable domain DGGITQSPKYLFRKEGQNVTLSCEQNLNHDAMYWYRQDPGQGLRLIYYSQIVNDFQKGDIAEGYSVSREKKESFPLTVTSAQKNPTAFYLCASTRTNTGELFFGEGSRLTVL.

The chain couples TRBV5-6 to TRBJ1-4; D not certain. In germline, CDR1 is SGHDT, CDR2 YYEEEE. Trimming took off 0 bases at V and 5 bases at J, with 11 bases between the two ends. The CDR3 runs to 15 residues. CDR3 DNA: TGTGCCAGCAGCTTGGTGGCAGGACGAAATGAAAAACTGTTTTTT. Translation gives CASSLVAGRNEKLFF.

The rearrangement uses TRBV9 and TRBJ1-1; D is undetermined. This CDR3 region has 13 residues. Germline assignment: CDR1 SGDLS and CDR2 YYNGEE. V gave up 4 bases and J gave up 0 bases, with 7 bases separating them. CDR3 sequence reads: CASSSSLNTEAFF. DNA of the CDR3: TGTGCCAGCAGCTCATCCCTGAACACTGAAGCTTTCTTT.

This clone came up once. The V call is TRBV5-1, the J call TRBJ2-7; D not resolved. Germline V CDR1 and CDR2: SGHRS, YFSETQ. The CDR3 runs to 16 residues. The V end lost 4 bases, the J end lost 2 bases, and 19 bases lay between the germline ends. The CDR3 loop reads CASSLKAGYGPYEQYF. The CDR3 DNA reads TGCGCCAGCAGCCTAAAGGCCGGGTACGGTCCCTACGAGCAGTACTTC.

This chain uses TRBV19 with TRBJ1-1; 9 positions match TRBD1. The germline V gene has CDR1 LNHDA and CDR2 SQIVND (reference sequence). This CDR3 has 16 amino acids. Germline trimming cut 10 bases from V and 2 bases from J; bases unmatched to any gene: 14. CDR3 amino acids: CATSNLGTGINTEAFF. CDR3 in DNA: TGTGCCACCTCAAACCTTGGGACAGGGATAAACACTGAAGCTTTCTTT. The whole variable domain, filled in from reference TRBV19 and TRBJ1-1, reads DGGITQSPKYLFRKEGQNVTLSCEQNLNHDAMYWYRQDPGQGLRLIYYSQIVNDFQKGDIAEGYSVSREKKESFPLTVTSAQKNPTAFYLCATSNLGTGINTEAFFGQGTRLTVV.

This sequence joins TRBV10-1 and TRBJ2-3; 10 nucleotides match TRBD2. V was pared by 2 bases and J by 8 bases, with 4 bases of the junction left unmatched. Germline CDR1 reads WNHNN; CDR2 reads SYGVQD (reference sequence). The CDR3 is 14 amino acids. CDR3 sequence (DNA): TGCGCCAGCAGTGAGAGCCTAGCGGGGGTTACGCAGTATTTT. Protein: CASSESLAGVTQYF.

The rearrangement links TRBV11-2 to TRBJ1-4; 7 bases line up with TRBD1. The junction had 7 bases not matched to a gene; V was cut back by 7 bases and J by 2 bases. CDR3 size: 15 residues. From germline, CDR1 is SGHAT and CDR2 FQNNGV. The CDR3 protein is CASTRQGGTNEKLFF. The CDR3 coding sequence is TGTGCCAGCACCCGACAGGGCGGGACTAATGAAAAACTGTTTTTT.

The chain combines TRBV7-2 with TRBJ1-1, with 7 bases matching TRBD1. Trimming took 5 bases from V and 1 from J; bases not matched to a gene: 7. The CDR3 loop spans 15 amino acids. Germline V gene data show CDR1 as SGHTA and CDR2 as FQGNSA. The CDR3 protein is CASSPQGDPNTEAFF. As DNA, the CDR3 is TGTGCCAGCAGCCCCCAGGGGGATCCGAACACTGAAGCTTTCTTT.